Sequencing of this T cell receptor beta chain was carried out in a study of control samples from healthy donors and cancer patients. CDR3 length: 17 amino acids. Germline V gene sequence: CDR1 LNHDA, CDR2 SQIVND (reference sequence). TCRdb's copy holds only in-frame clones and misses some; the assay was immunoSEQ multiplex PCR. The sample yields roughly 88,000 clones, roughly 80% seen once. The chain uses TRBV19 and TRBJ2-1, with 12 bases identical to TRBD1. The source material was blood. The TCR comes from a man aged 25-45 years in good health. This CDR3 reads CVRWGQGAPRSYNEQFF. CDR3 in DNA: TGTGTCCGTTGGGGACAGGGGGCGCCGAGGTCCTACAATGAGCAGTTCTTC. Supplemented by reference TRBV19 and TRBJ2-1, the full variable domain reads DGGITQSPKYLFRKEGQNVTLSCEQNLNHDAMYWYRQDPGQGLRLIYYSQIVNDFQKGDIAEGYSVSREKKESFPLTVTSAQKNPTAFYLCVRWGQGAPRSYNEQFFGPGTRLTVL.